One and the same sample provided the 32 T cell receptor beta chains below, sequenced in a study of human T cells and chemical hapten exposure. Via MiXCR, TCRdb re-called the RACE reads, giving one row per CDR3 protein. Among about 64,000 distinct CDR3 sequences listed, about 10% were seen once. Time point indicated: patch test 3, about 24 weeks after DPC sensitization. The treatment is: therapeutic diphenylcyclopropenone sensitization with weekly scalp DPC. Specimen: whole blood, collected in connection with sensitization to the hapten diphenylcyclopropenone (DPC). These receptors came from a woman aged 25 to 39 with alopecia areata. Some clones in this sample may be carry-over from other donors' samples.

CDR3 sequence reads: CASSNTVEQYF. CDR3 nucleotides: TGTGCCAGCAGTAATACGGTGGAGCAGTACTTC. This chain uses TRBV5-5 with TRBJ2-7, with no clear D. With 5 bases removed from V and 7 bases from J, the gap between germline ends came to 10 bases. The CDR3 spans 11 residues. From germline, CDR1 is SGHKS and CDR2 YYEKEE (reference sequence).

In its sample, this clonotype was seen many times. The chain carries TRBV3-1 and TRBJ1-5; 8 positions match TRBD1. The ends lost 1 base at V and 5 bases at J; junction bases unmatched: 4. Germline loops: CDR1 LGHDT, CDR2 YNNKEL (reference sequence). The CDR3 extends over 15 amino acids. CDR3 coding DNA: TGTGCCAGCAGCCAAGGGGCAGGGGGCGATCAGCCCCAGCATTTT. Translated: CASSQGAGGDQPQHF.

J is TRBJ2-7 and V is TRBV12-3 or TRBV12-4; 11 bases map to TRBD1. The J segment lost 2 bases and the V segment lost 5 bases, leaving 11 bases of the junction unmatched. The CDR3 has 17 residues. The CDR3 loop reads CASSNPIGTGGTYEQYF. The CDR3 DNA reads as TGTGCCAGCAGTAACCCCATCGGGACAGGGGGAACCTACGAGCAGTACTTC.

In its sample, this clonotype was seen many times. V gene TRBV6-1 combines with J gene TRBJ2-3; TRBD2 matches 9 bases. The CDR3 has 15 residues. V was pared by 8 bases and J by 4 bases, with 10 bases of the junction left unmatched. Germline V lookup: CDR1 MNHNS, CDR2 SASEGT. CDR3 sequence (DNA): TGTGCCAGCGGCCCCAGAAGCGGGGGGCCAGATACGCAGTATTTT. It specifies CASGPRSGGPDTQYF.

This clonotype has only a few counts. The CDR3 reads CAGTGSSTDTQYF. The CDR3 DNA is TGTGCCGGAACCGGGTCCAGCACAGATACGCAGTATTTT. This rearrangement joins TRBV7-9 to TRBJ2-3; D unclear. The V gene lost 11 bases and the J gene lost 0 bases, with 12 bases spanning the gap. Germline V CDR1 and CDR2: SEHNR, FQNEAQ (reference sequence). The CDR3 is 13 residues long.

The CDR3 reads CASSQGPAAGGYNEQFF. DNA for the CDR3: TGCGCCAGCAGCCAAGGGCCCGCGGCGGGAGGCTACAATGAGCAGTTCTTC. The rearrangement links TRBV4-3 to TRBJ2-1; 8 nucleotides line up with TRBD2. This CDR3 has 17 residues. Germline trimming cut 1 base from V and 3 bases from J; bases unmatched to any gene: 8. Germline CDR1 LGHNA, CDR2 YSLEER.

The chain couples TRBV18 to TRBJ2-5; no clear D gene. The CDR3 contains 12 residues. Germline values: CDR1 KGHSH, CDR2 LQKENI. The V end was cut by 2 bases, the J end by 2 bases, with 3 bases between. The CDR3 loop is CASSPEQETQYF. CDR3 in DNA: TGTGCCAGCTCACCAGAACAAGAGACCCAGTACTTC.

This clonotype has just a few counts. The gene calls are TRBV28 and TRBJ2-1; 9 positions agree with TRBD2. Looked up from germline, CDR1 is MDHEN and CDR2 is SYDVKM. This CDR3 is 19 amino acids long. The J segment lost 0 bases and the V segment lost 5 bases, leaving 14 bases of the junction unmatched. CDR3 bases: TGTGCCAGCAGTGCCCAATATAGCGGGGGCCCTATCTCCTACAATGAGCAGTTCTTC. Translated, it gives CASSAQYSGGPISYNEQFF.

The V gene is TRBV29-1, the J gene TRBJ2-5; the D gene is possibly TRBD1 (6 bases). V was trimmed by 4 bases and J by 3 bases, leaving 15 bases between them. The CDR3 runs 14 residues. Germline-derived CDR1 and CDR2 are SQVTM and ANQGSEA. CDR3 protein: CSVGQVGREETQYF. The CDR3, as DNA: TGCAGCGTTGGACAGGTCGGGCGTGAAGAGACCCAGTACTTC.

This clonotype was observed many times. The chain recombines TRBV12-3 or TRBV12-4 with TRBJ1-2; D remains ambiguous. There are 13 residues in the CDR3. V lost 6 bases to trimming and J lost 8 bases, with 16 bases between them. The CDR3 DNA reads TGTGCCAGCAGCCAGTTAGGGATTGGGGGCTACACCTTC. Its translation is CASSQLGIGGYTF.

This clonotype was counted between two and nine times. CDR3 sequence (DNA): TGCAGTGCTTCCCCGGGACACAATCCTTACGAGCAGTACTTC. Its translation is CSASPGHNPYEQYF. This chain uses TRBV20-1 with TRBJ2-7; D is perhaps TRBD1 (6 bases). The CDR3 extends over 14 amino acids. Germline V lookup: CDR1 DFQATT, CDR2 SNEGSKA (reference sequence). V was pared by 5 bases and J by 4 bases, with 18 bases between.

This clonotype has just a few counts. The genes are TRBV10-3 and TRBJ1-6, with 7 positions matching TRBD1. V shed 6 bases, J shed 10 bases, and the junction held 6 bases outside the gene matches. Germline CDR1 and CDR2: ENHRY and SYGVKD. This CDR3 comprises 13 residues. The CDR3 region is CAIRATGNSPLHF. DNA for the CDR3: TGTGCCATCAGAGCGACAGGGAACTCACCCCTCCACTTT.

Only a few counts were recorded for this clonotype. V gene TRBV30 combines with J gene TRBJ2-3, with D tentatively TRBD1 or TRBD2 (5 bases each). V gave up 6 bases and J gave up 0 bases, with 10 bases separating them. The CDR3 runs to 13 residues. The germline V gene encodes CDR1 GTSNPN and CDR2 SVGIG (reference sequence). The CDR3 region has the DNA TGTGCCTGTGCCGAGGGGAGCACAGATACGCAGTATTTT. The encoded protein is CACAEGSTDTQYF.

The V call is TRBV11-3, the J call TRBJ2-1, with a weak D call TRBD1 (5 bases). The V and J ends lost 5 bases and 4 bases respectively, with 15 bases between them. This CDR3 is 15 amino acids long. Germline V gene sequence: CDR1 SGHNT, CDR2 YENEEA. The CDR3 sequence is CASSPSLRQYNEQFF. The CDR3 DNA follows: TGTGCCAGCAGCCCCTCCCTTCGACAGTACAATGAGCAGTTCTTC.

This clonotype was counted at least ten times. The rearrangement uses TRBV6-2 or TRBV6-3 and TRBJ2-1; 12 nucleotides line up with TRBD2. The CDR3 has 17 amino acids. The junction had 10 bases not matched to a gene; V was cut back by 5 bases and J by 5 bases. Germline assignment: CDR1 MNHEY and CDR2 SVGEGT. The CDR3 sequence is CASSPRLAGVSNNEQFF. The DNA of the CDR3 is TGTGCCAGCAGTCCTCGACTAGCGGGAGTGTCAAACAATGAGCAGTTCTTC.

This clonotype counts as medium-sized. The rearrangement links TRBV5-1 to TRBJ2-3, with TRBD1 as a possible D gene (5 bases). This CDR3 contains 14 residues. The V end lost 0 bases, the J end lost 1 base, and 6 bases lay between the germline ends. Per germline, CDR1 SGHRS and CDR2 YFSETQ. CDR3 sequence: CASSLARGTDTQYF. In DNA form, the CDR3 reads TGCGCCAGCAGCTTGGCCAGGGGCACAGATACGCAGTATTTT.

This clonotype has a handful of counts. The V call is TRBV11-2, the J call TRBJ2-1; D perhaps matches TRBD1 (6 bases). This CDR3 has 19 residues. CDR1 and CDR2 (germline): SGHAT, FQNNGV. Between the trimmed V and J ends, which lost 0 bases and 1 base, there was a span of 19 bases. This CDR3 is CASSLDNVQGSWSYNEQFF. The CDR3, as DNA: TGTGCCAGCAGCTTAGATAACGTCCAGGGGAGTTGGTCCTACAATGAGCAGTTCTTC. Full variable domain (remainder filled in from reference TRBV11-2 and TRBJ2-1): EAGVAQSPRYKIIEKRQSVAFWCNPISGHATLYWYQQILGQGPKLLIQFQNNGVVDDSQLPKDRFSAERLKGVDSTLKIQPAKLEDSAVYLCASSLDNVQGSWSYNEQFFGPGTRLTVL.

This clonotype was seen a handful of times. The chain carries TRBV6-1 and TRBJ1-3, with D unclear. The CDR3 runs to 15 residues. V lost 3 bases and J 0 bases, leaving 9 bases between the germline ends. Germline CDR1 and CDR2: MNHNS and SASEGT. DNA of the CDR3: TGTGCCAGCAGTGACGGCAGTAGCTCTGGAAACACCATATATTTT. Residues: CASSDGSSSGNTIYF.

This clonotype was seen at least ten times. The chain employs TRBV12-3 or TRBV12-4 and TRBJ1-1; the D is unclear. Trimming removed 6 bases from V and 6 bases from J, with 11 bases in between. This CDR3 comprises 12 residues. The DNA of the CDR3 is TGTGCCAGCAGCCGTCGCTCCCCTGAAGCTTTCTTT. Translating gives CASSRRSPEAFF.

The table lists this clonotype with a few counts. The gene calls are TRBV7-7 and TRBJ1-5; D uncertain. The germline V gene encodes CDR1 SSHAT and CDR2 FNYEAQ (reference sequence). This CDR3 spans 12 amino acids. V gave up 5 bases and J gave up 12 bases, with 14 bases separating them. The CDR3 sequence is CASSPQTSVQHF. The CDR3 DNA reads TGTGCCAGCAGCCCGCAGACATCGGTCCAGCATTTT.

The CDR3 DNA follows: TGTGCCAGCAGTGGACTAGCGGGAGGGCCTAGGGACAATGAGCAGTTCTTC. Translating it yields CASSGLAGGPRDNEQFF. The gene calls are TRBV12-3 or TRBV12-4 and TRBJ2-1; 15 bases match TRBD2. The J segment lost 5 bases and the V segment lost 5 bases, leaving 7 bases of the junction unmatched. This CDR3 contains 17 residues.

V and J are TRBV5-1 and TRBJ1-3; D not certain. V gave up 4 bases and J gave up 0 bases, with 8 bases separating them. CDR3 length: 14 residues. Germline V CDR1 and CDR2: SGHRS, YFSETQ. The CDR3: CASSKDFSGNTIYF. The CDR3 DNA reads TGCGCCAGCAGCAAGGACTTCTCTGGAAACACCATATATTTT.

This clonotype was counted only a few times. This chain links TRBV6-2 or TRBV6-3 with TRBJ2-6, with TRBD1 as a possible D gene (5 bases). The CDR3 spans 15 residues. V lost 4 bases, J lost 2 bases, and 9 bases lay in between. CDR1 and CDR2 (germline): MNHEY, SVGEGT. CDR3 nucleotide sequence: TGTGCCAGCAGTTCCGTGGGGCCTGGGGCCAACGTCCTGACTTTC. Residues: CASSSVGPGANVLTF.

As to this clonotype: Being one base from a much bigger clone, this may be a read error. The gene calls are TRBV7-6 and TRBJ2-2; D is perhaps TRBD1 or TRBD2 (5 bases each). CDR1 and CDR2 from the germline V gene are SGHVS and FNYEAQ. This CDR3 has 15 amino acids. The CDR3 sequence is CVSSLVLGDTGELFF. In DNA form, the CDR3 reads TGTGTCAGCAGCTTAGTTTTGGGGGACACCGGGGAGCTGTTTTTT.

The table lists this clonotype with many counts. V is TRBV12-3 or TRBV12-4 and J is TRBJ1-5; 7 bases match TRBD1. The CDR3 is 17 residues long. The J segment lost 1 base and the V segment lost 6 bases, leaving 12 bases of the junction unmatched. This CDR3 reads CASRSGTAVESNQPQHF. In nucleotides, the CDR3 is TGTGCCAGCAGGTCCGGGACAGCGGTGGAAAGCAATCAGCCCCAGCATTTT.

In its sample, this clonotype was seen many times. The chain's CDR3 is CASSRYEQYF. In DNA form, the CDR3 reads TGTGCCAGCAGCCGCTACGAGCAGTACTTC. The chain has TRBV28 and TRBJ2-7; D unresolved. CDR1 is MDHEN, CDR2 SYDVKM, per germline. V lost 6 bases, J lost 3 bases, and 3 bases lay in between. CDR3 length: 10 amino acids.

This clonotype was recorded at least ten times. This chain connects TRBV18 to TRBJ2-1; TRBD2 matches at 8 bases. Per germline, CDR1 KGHSH and CDR2 LQKENI. J gave up 0 bases and V 0 bases, and 1 base lay outside the gene matches. The CDR3 runs to 16 residues. CDR3: CASSPPGTSSYNEQFF. The CDR3 region has the DNA TGTGCCAGCTCACCACCCGGGACTAGCTCCTACAATGAGCAGTTCTTC.

This clonotype was detected a few times. The chain combines TRBV7-6 with TRBJ1-1; possible D gene TRBD1, 6 bases. CDR3 length: 16 residues. Germline loops: CDR1 SGHVS, CDR2 FNYEAQ. Trimming removed 2 bases at V and 1 base at J, with 14 bases between. CDR3 region: CASSLITGFQNTEAFF. DNA of the CDR3: TGTGCCAGCAGCTTAATCACAGGGTTCCAGAACACTGAAGCTTTCTTT.

The chain employs TRBV7-6 and TRBJ2-5; TRBD2 agrees at 10 bases. V lost 1 base and J lost 5; bases outside the gene matches: 4. In germline, CDR1 is SGHVS, CDR2 FNYEAQ. The CDR3 runs to 15 residues. CDR3: CASSLEAGGLETQYF. The CDR3 bases are TGTGCCAGCAGCTTAGAAGCGGGAGGGCTTGAGACCCAGTACTTC.

The V call is TRBV5-4, the J call TRBJ2-1; D call uncertain. This CDR3 comprises 13 residues. Germline values: CDR1 SGHNT, CDR2 YYREEE (reference sequence). V lost 4 bases to trimming and J lost 9 bases, with 14 bases between them. CDR3 nucleotide sequence: TGTGCCAGCAGCCTAACCGTAATGGGTGAGCAGTTCTTC. Its translation is CASSLTVMGEQFF.

This rearrangement joins TRBV7-2 to TRBJ2-5; TRBD1 might be the D (6 bases). CDR1 is SGHTA and CDR2 is FQGNSA in the germline V gene. The ends were cut back, 5 bases at V and 2 bases at J, with 12 bases in the middle. This CDR3 has 14 amino acids. In DNA, the CDR3 is TGTGCCAGCAGCATCGGACAGAGACAAGAGACCCAGTACTTC. Amino acids: CASSIGQRQETQYF.

This clonotype was counted a few times. The gene calls are TRBV6-1 and TRBJ1-3; possible D gene TRBD1, 6 bases. Trimming left V 2 bases short and J 9 bases short, with 14 bases between. This CDR3 region has 14 residues. The germline CDR1 and CDR2 sequences are MNHNS and SASEGT. This CDR3 reads CASSESQGWVTIYF. Written as DNA, the CDR3 is TGTGCCAGCAGTGAATCACAGGGATGGGTCACCATATATTTT.